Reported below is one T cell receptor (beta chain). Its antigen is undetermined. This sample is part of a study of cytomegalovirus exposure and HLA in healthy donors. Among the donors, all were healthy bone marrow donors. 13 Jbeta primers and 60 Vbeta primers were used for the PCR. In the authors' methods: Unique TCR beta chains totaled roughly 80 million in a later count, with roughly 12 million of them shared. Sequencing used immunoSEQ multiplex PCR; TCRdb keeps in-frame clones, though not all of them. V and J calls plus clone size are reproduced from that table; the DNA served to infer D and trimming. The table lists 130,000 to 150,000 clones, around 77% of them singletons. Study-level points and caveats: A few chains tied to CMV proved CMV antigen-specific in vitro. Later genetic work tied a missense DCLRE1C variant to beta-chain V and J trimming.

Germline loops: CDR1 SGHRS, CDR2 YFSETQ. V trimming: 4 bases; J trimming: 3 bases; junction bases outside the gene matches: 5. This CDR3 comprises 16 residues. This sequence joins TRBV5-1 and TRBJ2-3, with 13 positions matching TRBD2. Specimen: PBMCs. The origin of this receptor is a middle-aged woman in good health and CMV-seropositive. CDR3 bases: TGCGCCAGCAGCGGGGGGGGACTAGCGGGGACAGATACGCAGTATTTT. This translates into CASSGGGLAGTDTQYF.